Sequencing of this T cell receptor beta chain was carried out in a study of shared clonotypes between healthy human individuals. As regards this clone: Its antigen remains unidentified.

The split of CD4+ cells yielded CD45RA+ naive and CD45RA-negative memory subsets. The V gene end was trimmed by 2 bases and the J gene end by 5 bases; junction bases not matched to a gene: 5. The CDR3 consists of 14 residues. Germline CDR1 is SGHNT and CDR2 is YYREEE (reference sequence). Notes on the study in general: In general, naive subsets displayed greater estimated richness than memory subsets did.

Per the authors' pipeline: Because ImmunoSEQ provided only junction sequences with no quality scores, the filtering differed. The table came from immunoSEQ multiplex PCR; TCRdb's copy has only in-frame clones and leaves some out. That table is the source of V, J and clone size, and D and trimming were worked out from the DNA. The table includes some 2,000,000 clones, roughly 94% detected once. The gene calls are TRBV5-4 and TRBJ2-5; 8 bases agree with TRBD1. What was sequenced was naive CD4+ T cells sorted from blood. The sample's subset: CD45RA+ positively selected. This clonotype was sampled from a man aged 18 to 30 in good health. The CDR3 spells CASSFRGLGETQYF. CDR3 DNA: TGTGCCAGCAGCTTCAGGGGGCTAGGCGAGACCCAGTACTTC.